This passage covers 20 T cell receptor beta chains from one sample sequenced in a study of tumor-infiltrating lymphocytes in primary liver carcinoma. A primer in the constant region served to generate TCR beta cDNA from about 470 ng of total RNA. Three rounds of nested multiplex PCR with slightly modified ARM-PCR produced TCR beta libraries. Amplification in the first two PCR rounds was performed using TRBV1-TRBV30 forward primers and a C-beta reverse primer for roughly 9 cycles each. TCRdb passed the multiplex PCR reads through MiXCR, listing each CDR3 protein once. The sample lists about 320,000 distinct CDR3 sequences; around 50% were seen once. For blood RNA, unsorted whole blood served as the source, and germline DNA was extracted too. Sequenced: peripheral blood. The receptors here all came from a woman aged 30 to 39 with primary liver carcinoma and hepatitis B virus infection.

The chain joins TRBV19 to TRBJ1-1; D possibly corresponds to TRBD1 (6 bases). This CDR3 has 12 residues. From germline, CDR1 is LNHDA and CDR2 SQIVND (reference sequence). Trimming left V 10 bases short and J 9 bases short, with 18 bases between. CDR3 region: CATRNRVNQAFF. CDR3 sequence (DNA): TGTGCCACTAGGAACAGGGTGAACCAAGCTTTCTTT. The complete variable domain, with remaining parts taken from reference TRBV19 and TRBJ1-1, reads DGGITQSPKYLFRKEGQNVTLSCEQNLNHDAMYWYRQDPGQGLRLIYYSQIVNDFQKGDIAEGYSVSREKKESFPLTVTSAQKNPTAFYLCATRNRVNQAFFGQGTRLTVV.

This clonotype was observed a few times. V usage is TRBV13 and J usage is TRBJ1-1; 10 bases align to TRBD1. This CDR3 comprises 15 residues. Germline-derived CDR1 and CDR2 are PRHDT and FYEKMQ (reference sequence). V lost 3 bases and J lost 6; bases outside the gene matches: 7. The CDR3 sequence is CASSFMDRGYPEAFF. DNA for the CDR3: TGTGCCAGCAGCTTCATGGACAGGGGGTATCCTGAAGCTTTCTTT.

The table lists this clonotype with a few counts. A much more abundant neighbour one base away suggests this may be a read error. The chain has TRBV12-3 or TRBV12-4 and TRBJ1-4; no clear D gene. The CDR3 sequence is 13 residues long. Between the trimmed V and J ends, which lost 6 bases and 7 bases, there was a span of 12 bases. The CDR3 here is CASSSHDLEKLFF. CDR3 nucleotide sequence: TGTGCCAGCAGCTCCCATGATCTTGAAAAACTGTTTTTT.

The chain is built from TRBV4-1 and TRBJ2-7, with TRBD1 as a possible D gene (5 bases). Germline assignment: CDR1 MGHRA and CDR2 YSYEKL. This CDR3 is 14 amino acids long. V was pared by 2 bases and J by 6 bases, with 14 bases between. The CDR3 sequence is CASSQIGDWGEQYF. Written as DNA, the CDR3 is TGCGCCAGCAGCCAAATAGGGGATTGGGGCGAGCAGTACTTC.

About this clonotype: Mismatch with germline at one junction end may stem from a read error. The rearrangement links TRBV14 to TRBJ2-3; D call uncertain. This CDR3 comprises 15 residues. The germline CDR1 and CDR2 sequences are SGHDN and FVKESK. CDR3 DNA: TGTGCCAGGAGCTCCAACCGCCACTACACAGATACTCAGTATTTT. Protein product: CARSSNRHYTDTQYF.

Remarks on this clonotype: In this CDR3 the conserved last residue, phenylalanine or tryptophan, is missing, so a read error is likely. DNA for the CDR3: TGTGCCAGCAGCCTCAAGGGGAGAAATAGCAATCAGCCCCAGCATCTT. Its translation is CASSLKGRNSNQPQHL. The chain has TRBV6-5 and TRBJ1-5; D might be TRBD1 (5 bases). V was clipped by 6 bases and J by 0 bases, with 15 bases between them. CDR3 size: 16 residues. Germline V gene data show CDR1 as MNHEY and CDR2 as SVGAGI.

On this clonotype itself: One end of the junction does not line up with germline, which may come from a read error. The chain recombines TRBV4-1 with TRBJ2-1; D may be TRBD2 (6 bases). From germline, CDR1 is MGHRA and CDR2 YSYEKL. CDR3 length: 15 amino acids. This chain's CDR3 is CASSQDGLARVEQFF. The CDR3 bases are TGCGCCAGCAGTCAAGATGGTCTAGCGAGGGTTGAGCAGTTCTTC.

To note about this clonotype: The missing conserved phenylalanine or tryptophan at the end of this CDR3 makes a read error likely. It is unclear where the CDR3 begins or ends on the DNA, so no DNA is shown, and the CDR3 is as TCRdb lists it. The V call is TRBV28, the J call TRBJ2-1; TRBD1 is the table's D call, not checked against the DNA. The CDR3 is 16 amino acids long, termini counted. In germline, CDR1 is MDHEN, CDR2 SYDVKM. The CDR3 is CASSINSGIDPTGQII.

This clonotype was recorded a few times. The chain has TRBV29-1 and TRBJ2-7; either TRBD1 or TRBD2 may fit D (8 bases each). In germline, CDR1 is SQVTM, CDR2 ANQGSEA. This CDR3 has 15 residues. V dropped 1 base and J dropped 4 bases, with 17 bases sitting between them. The CDR3 sequence is CSVEVAGGQGYEQYF. The CDR3 DNA sequence: TGCAGCGTTGAAGTGGCGGGAGGACAGGGTTACGAGCAGTACTTC.

This clonotype occurred many times. The rearrangement links TRBV11-2 to TRBJ2-7, with D possibly TRBD2 on 6 matching bases. V lost 0 bases to trimming and J lost 3 bases, with 9 bases between them. Germline lookup yields CDR1 SGHAT and CDR2 FQNNGV. This CDR3 spans 14 amino acids. As DNA, the CDR3 is TGTGCCAGCAGCTTAGATCCCGGGGGCTACGAGCAGTACTTC. Translating gives CASSLDPGGYEQYF.

The genes are TRBV7-9 and TRBJ2-2; the match to TRBD2 covers 8 bases. The J segment lost 8 bases and the V segment lost 5 bases, leaving 10 bases of the junction unmatched. Germline lookup yields CDR1 SEHNR and CDR2 FQNEAQ (reference sequence). The CDR3 extends over 15 amino acids. The CDR3 loop is CASSPSGSGTGELFF. CDR3 nucleotide sequence: TGTGCCAGCAGCCCGAGCGGGAGTGGCACAGGGGAGCTGTTTTTT.

DNA of the CDR3: TGCGCCAGCAGCCAAGGACGACCCTCCGCAGCGGGTACTTACAATGAGCAGTTCTTC. It specifies CASSQGRPSAAGTYNEQFF. This chain links TRBV4-3 with TRBJ2-1; D may be TRBD2 (6 bases). V was clipped by 1 base and J by 4 bases, with 23 bases between them. The V gene's germline CDR1 is LGHNA and CDR2 YSLEER. The CDR3 loop spans 19 amino acids.

Concerning this clonotype: Just one base apart from a much larger clone, this may be a read error. The CDR3 DNA follows: TGTGCCAGCACAGACAGCAATAATGAAAAACTGTTTTTT. Protein: CASTDSNNEKLFF. This chain uses TRBV12-3 or TRBV12-4 with TRBJ1-4; a possible D gene is TRBD1 (5 bases). With 7 bases removed from V and 4 bases from J, the gap between germline ends came to 10 bases. CDR3 length: 13 residues.

Concerning this clonotype itself: Since the CDR3 does not end with the conserved phenylalanine or tryptophan, this likely comes from a read error. The chain combines TRBV11-3 with TRBJ2-7; D assignment may be TRBD1 or TRBD2 (5 bases each). The CDR3 runs to 12 residues. Germline V gives CDR1 SGHNT, CDR2 YENEEA. V dropped 1 base and J dropped 9 bases, with 10 bases sitting between them. CDR3 nucleotides: TGTGCCAGCAGCTTAGGGGGGATCGGGCAGTACCTC. Translating gives CASSLGGIGQYL.

This clonotype appeared a few times. The gene calls are TRBV5-6 and TRBJ1-1, with TRBD1 as a possible D gene (6 bases). Germline V CDR1 and CDR2: SGHDT, YYEEEE. V was clipped by 0 bases and J by 8 bases, with 17 bases between them. The CDR3 sequence is 15 residues long. The CDR3 sequence: CASSLANLGGAEAFF. CDR3 DNA: TGTGCCAGCAGCTTGGCCAACCTAGGGGGTGCCGAAGCTTTCTTT.

This clonotype was seen a few times. This may stem from a read error, because a much larger clone lies one nucleotide away. DNA of the CDR3: TGTGCCAGCAGCCGGGAACTTTCCTACAATGAGCAGTTCTTC. Translating it yields CASSRELSYNEQFF. The chain is built from TRBV11-2 and TRBJ2-1, with TRBD2 as a possible D gene (5 bases). V was clipped by 5 bases and J by 1 base, with 9 bases between them. The CDR3 consists of 14 residues. Per germline, CDR1 SGHAT and CDR2 FQNNGV. Full variable domain (remainder filled in from reference TRBV11-2 and TRBJ2-1): EAGVAQSPRYKIIEKRQSVAFWCNPISGHATLYWYQQILGQGPKLLIQFQNNGVVDDSQLPKDRFSAERLKGVDSTLKIQPAKLEDSAVYLCASSRELSYNEQFFGPGTRLTVL.

The gene calls are TRBV6-5 and TRBJ1-1; 12 bases fit TRBD1. The CDR3 totals 18 residues. The trim removed 1 base at V and 3 bases at J, leaving 9 bases unmatched. Looked up from germline, CDR1 is MNHEY and CDR2 is SVGAGI. The CDR3 DNA reads TGTGCCAGCAGTTACTGGGCGGGACAGGGGGCCCTGGACACTGAAGCTTTCTTT. The encoded protein is CASSYWAGQGALDTEAFF.

On this clonotype itself: This CDR3 is missing its conserved last phenylalanine or tryptophan, likely due to a read error. The chain links TRBV30 to TRBJ2-3, with 11 bases fitting TRBD2. Germline lookup yields CDR1 GTSNPN and CDR2 SVGIG (reference sequence). The CDR3 is made up of 16 amino acids. The chain's CDR3 is CAWSVAGLAERDTQYS. The CDR3 DNA follows: TGTGCCTGGAGTGTAGCGGGACTAGCGGAACGGGATACACAGTATTCT.

The genes are TRBV11-2 and TRBJ2-1, with D possibly matching TRBD2 (6 bases). Germline CDR1 and CDR2: SGHAT and FQNNGV. This CDR3 comprises 17 residues. V was trimmed by 1 base and J by 0 bases, leaving 13 bases between them. The CDR3 here is CASSLVASVSSYNEQFF. The CDR3 coding sequence is TGTGCCAGCAGCTTAGTGGCTAGCGTGAGCTCCTACAATGAGCAGTTCTTC.

The table lists this clonotype with a count of one. One junction end disagrees with the germline gene, perhaps due to a read error. The rearrangement uses TRBV5-4 and TRBJ2-2; D remains unclear. From germline, CDR1 is SGHNT and CDR2 YYREEE (reference sequence). This CDR3 region has 14 residues. The DNA for the CDR3 is TGTGCCAGCAGCTTGCAGGTCCTCACCAGGGAGCTGTTTTTT. Its translation is CASSLQVLTRELFF.